This T cell receptor (beta chain) was sequenced during a study of CD8 T cell repertoires and HIV-1 epitope variants (dated by TCRdb to 2020 to 2021). Regarding the study in general: In separate culture wells, T cells were stimulated with each of twenty-five peptides that represented autologous and known Gag and Nef epitope variants. Control conditions included a CMV, EBV and flu peptide pool, the Ebola AY9 epitope as negative control, and a no-peptide well. Tested epitopes included three Gag epitope families and Nef HW9 and YT9. T cells were enriched using the EasySep Human T Cell Enrichment Kit and were co-cultured with equal numbers of autologous T cell-negative cells serving as antigen-presenting cells. Cultures ran for around ten days in IMDM with gentamicin, with half-media changes on days 3 and 7 adding IL-2, IL-7 and IL-15. An aliquot of 1M T cells was saved as an uncultured baseline condition, separate from the roughly 80 T cell cultures. A total of around 84 T cell cultures were run, with each culture condition done in triplicate except for one peptide, which was done in duplicate.

Overall study results and their limits: Some ten antigen-specific TCR beta clonotypes were identified, and about 6 of them appeared cross-reactive for autologous or known escape epitope variants. Only TCR beta chains were identified by the assay, and proliferation to antigen, not T cell function or cytokine profile, was indicated. About 5 clonotypes recognized the Nef KF9 family and one clonotype recognized the HW9 family, while no responses to the TAALDMSHF plasma variant were seen.

With regard to this clone: No cognate antigen has been identified for it. Base qualities were left out, and no much larger clone turns up one base away.

The trim is 2 bases for V and 0 bases for J, with a gap of 14 bases between the germline ends. The CDR3 sequence holds 17 residues, the cysteine and phenylalanine included. CDR3 DNA only is kept here, 51 bases in frame from base 1. As encoded in the germline V gene, CDR1 is SGHNT while CDR2 is YENEEA. TCR beta CDR3 regions were sequenced at survey depth on the immunoSEQ platform. The QIAamp DNA micro kit was used to extract genomic DNA from every cultured and uncultured CD8+ T cell population. In the source study's methods: Samples with under 5,000 productive reads were excluded, and this exclusion removed about 6% of the roughly 75 HIV peptide-stimulated cultures. Sequences were trimmed to CDR3 by a MANAFEST web app, and nonproductive sequences, CDR3s under 5 amino acids, and sequences not starting with C or ending with F/W were removed. Antigen-specific clonotypes had to expand in at least 2 of 3 replicates versus no-peptide control at FDR 0.01, only within one epitope family. A frequency at least fivefold higher than in wells stimulated with peptides from other epitope families was additionally required for specific clonotypes. The immuneACCESS repertoire file appears here via TCRdb, limited to in-frame rearrangements. These files lack a portion of the clones; in checked studies, under half of the deficit traces to unresolved V genes, and the cause of the others is not known. The DNA gave D and trimming, while V, J and clone size come from that table. The sample table shows about 5,200 clones, and about three fifths are seen once. About 40% of the sample is taken by the ten largest.

The EasySep Human CD8+ T Cell Enrichment Kit was used on day 10 to isolate CD8+ T cells from every culture. The sequence was collected from a male donor with HIV. The sequence joins TRBV11-3 to TRBJ2-4, with the D segment identity uncertain. Sequenced input: cultured CD8+ T cells derived from PBMCs. The DNA is as follows: TGTGCCAGCAGCTTAAGTAGGACCCGAATAGCCAAAAACATTCAGTACTTC. Translated, this gives CASSLSRTRIAKNIQYF.